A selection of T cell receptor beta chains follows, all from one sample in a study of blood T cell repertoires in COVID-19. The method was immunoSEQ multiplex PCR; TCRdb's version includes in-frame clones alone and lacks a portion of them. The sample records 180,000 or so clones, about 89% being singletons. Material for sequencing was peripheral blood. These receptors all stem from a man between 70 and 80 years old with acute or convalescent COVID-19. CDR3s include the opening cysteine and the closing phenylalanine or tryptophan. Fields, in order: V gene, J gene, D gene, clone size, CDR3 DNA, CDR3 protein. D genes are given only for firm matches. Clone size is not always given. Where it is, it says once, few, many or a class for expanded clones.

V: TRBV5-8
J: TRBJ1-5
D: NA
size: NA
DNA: TGTGCCAGCAGCTGGGGGGGTCTGGGCTACGATCAGCCCCAGCATTTT
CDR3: CASSWGGLGYDQPQHF

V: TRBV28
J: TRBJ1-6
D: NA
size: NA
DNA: TGTGCCAGCACGACAGTGAACGGTTCACCCCTCCACTTT
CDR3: CASTTVNGSPLHF

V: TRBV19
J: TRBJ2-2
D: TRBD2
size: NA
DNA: TGTGCCAGTAGTATTGGGCTAGCGGGGAATACCGGGGAGCTGTTTTTT
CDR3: CASSIGLAGNTGELFF

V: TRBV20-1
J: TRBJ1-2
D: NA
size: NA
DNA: TGCAGTGGCCTCTCCCAGGGTGGCTACACCTTC
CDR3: CSGLSQGGYTF

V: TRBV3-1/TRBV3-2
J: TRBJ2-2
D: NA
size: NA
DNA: TGTGCCAGCAGCCACCTTTCGAGCGGGGAGCTGTTTTTT
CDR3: CASSHLSSGELFF

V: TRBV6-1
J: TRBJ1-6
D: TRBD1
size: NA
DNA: TGTGCCAGCAGTGCTTCAGGGGGCTCACGGGGAAATTCACCCCTCCACTTT
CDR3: CASSASGGSRGNSPLHF

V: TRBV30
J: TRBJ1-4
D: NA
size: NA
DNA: TGTGCCTGGAGTCTTTTTGCAACTAATGAAAAACTGTTTTTT
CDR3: CAWSLFATNEKLFF

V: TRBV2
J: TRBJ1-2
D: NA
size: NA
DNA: TGTGCCAGCACCCGGGACATAGCAGGCTACACCTTC
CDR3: CASTRDIAGYTF

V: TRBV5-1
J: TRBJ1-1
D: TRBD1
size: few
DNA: TGCGCCAGCAGCTTCACAGGGGGCAGGGAGAACACTGAAGCTTTCTTT
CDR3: CASSFTGGRENTEAFF

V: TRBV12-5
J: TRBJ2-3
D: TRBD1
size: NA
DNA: TGTGCTAGTGGTCTCGGGACAGGGCTCGATACGCAGTATTTT
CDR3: CASGLGTGLDTQYF

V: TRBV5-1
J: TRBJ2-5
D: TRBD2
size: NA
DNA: TGCGCCAGCAGCTTGGCCGCACTAGCGGGAGTTGGAGGGTACCAAGAGACCCAGTACTTC
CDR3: CASSLAALAGVGGYQETQYF

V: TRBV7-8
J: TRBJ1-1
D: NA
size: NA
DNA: TGTGCCAGCAGCTTAACGTCGCGGGCCAGCCTTGAAGCTTTCTTT
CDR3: CASSLTSRASLEAFF

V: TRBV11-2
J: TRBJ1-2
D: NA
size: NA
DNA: TGTGCCAGCACCCTCCCCGGGGGGCGGGCCTATGGCTACACCTTC
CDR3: CASTLPGGRAYGYTF

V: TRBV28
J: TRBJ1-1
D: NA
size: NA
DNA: TGTGCCAGCACCCCGAGGGTCCAGACTGAAGCTTTCTTT
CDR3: CASTPRVQTEAFF

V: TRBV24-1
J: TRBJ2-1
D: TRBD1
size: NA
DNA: TGTGCCACCAGTGGGACAGGGTCCCTAAATGAGCAGTTCTTC
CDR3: CATSGTGSLNEQFF

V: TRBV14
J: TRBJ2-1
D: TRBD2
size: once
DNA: TGTGCCAGCAGCCAAGTGGGGACTAGCGGGAGCGCTTCCCATGAGCAGTTCTTC
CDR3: CASSQVGTSGSASHEQFF

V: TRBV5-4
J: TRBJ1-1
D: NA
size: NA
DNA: TGTGCCAGCAGCCCTCCTTCGGGAGTCACTGAAGCTTTCTTT
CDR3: CASSPPSGVTEAFF

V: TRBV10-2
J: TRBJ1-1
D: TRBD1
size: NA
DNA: TGCGCCGCTGGACAGGGGGGGACTGAAGCTTTCTTT
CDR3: CAAGQGGTEAFF

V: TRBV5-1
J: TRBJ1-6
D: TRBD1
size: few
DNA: TGCGCCAGCAGCTATGAGACAGGGGGGAATTCACCCCTCCACTTT
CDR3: CASSYETGGNSPLHF

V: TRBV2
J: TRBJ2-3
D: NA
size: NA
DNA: TGTGCCAGCGCCTCCCGGTCGGGCACAGATACGCAGTATTTT
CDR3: CASASRSGTDTQYF

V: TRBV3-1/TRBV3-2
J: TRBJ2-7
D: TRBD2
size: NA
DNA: TGTGCCAGCAGCCAAGAATGGTCGCGCCTAGCGGGGAGTTATAGGTCCTACGAGCAGTACTTC
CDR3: CASSQEWSRLAGSYRSYEQYF

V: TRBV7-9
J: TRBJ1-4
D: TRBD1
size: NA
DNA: TGTGCCAGCAGCCAGGGGGCAATCTTGGGGGAAAAACTGTTTTTT
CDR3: CASSQGAILGEKLFF

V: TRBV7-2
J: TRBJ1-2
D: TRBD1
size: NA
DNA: TGTGCCAGCAGGGACAGGACCCAAGGCTATGGCTACACCTTC
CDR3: CASRDRTQGYGYTF

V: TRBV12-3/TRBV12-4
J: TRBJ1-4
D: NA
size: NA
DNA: TGTGCCAGCAGTTTCACGGTCGAAAAACTGTTTTTT
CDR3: CASSFTVEKLFF

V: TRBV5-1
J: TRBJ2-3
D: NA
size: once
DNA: TGCGCCAGCAGCTTGAAGCGGGCTAGCACAGATACGCAGTATTTT
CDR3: CASSLKRASTDTQYF

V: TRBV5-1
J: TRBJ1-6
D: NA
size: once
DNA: TGCGCCAGCAGCTTTCAGGGAAGGGATAATTCACCCCTCCACTTT
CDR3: CASSFQGRDNSPLHF

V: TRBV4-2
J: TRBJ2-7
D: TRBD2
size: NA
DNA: TGTGCCAGCAGCCGGGACGGGGGGAGTGGGTCCTACGAGCAGTACTTC
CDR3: CASSRDGGSGSYEQYF

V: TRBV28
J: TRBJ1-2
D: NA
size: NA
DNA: TGTGCCAGCGCCGAGGGCCTTCGGGATGGCTACACCTTC
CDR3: CASAEGLRDGYTF

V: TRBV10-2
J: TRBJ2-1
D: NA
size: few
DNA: TGCGCCAGCAGAACGGGCTCCTACAATGAGCAGTTCTTC
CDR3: CASRTGSYNEQFF

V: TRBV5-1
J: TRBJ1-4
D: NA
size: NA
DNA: TGCGCCAGCAGCTTGGAAGGGGGTCCTAATGAAAAACTGTTTTTT
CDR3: CASSLEGGPNEKLFF

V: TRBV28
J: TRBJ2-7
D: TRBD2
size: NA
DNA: TGTGCCAGCCGCCGTGCGGGGGGCTCGGGCGAGCAGTACTTC
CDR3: CASRRAGGSGEQYF

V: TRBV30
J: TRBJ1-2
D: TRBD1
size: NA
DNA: TGTGCCTGCAGGAGCGGGAGTGGACAGGGGGCCTCCTATGGCTACACCTTC
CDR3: CACRSGSGQGASYGYTF

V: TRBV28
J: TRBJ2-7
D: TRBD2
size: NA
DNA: TGTGCCAGCAGGCCGTTGGGCGGGGGGGCCTACGAGCAGTACTTC
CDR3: CASRPLGGGAYEQYF

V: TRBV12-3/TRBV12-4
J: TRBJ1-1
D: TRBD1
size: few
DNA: TGTGCCAGCAGTTTAGAGGACAGGGCAAAAGGCTTT
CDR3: CASSLEDRAKGF

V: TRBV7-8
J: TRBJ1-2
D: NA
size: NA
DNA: TGTGCCAGCAGCCCCAGGGGTTATGGCTACACCTTC
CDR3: CASSPRGYGYTF